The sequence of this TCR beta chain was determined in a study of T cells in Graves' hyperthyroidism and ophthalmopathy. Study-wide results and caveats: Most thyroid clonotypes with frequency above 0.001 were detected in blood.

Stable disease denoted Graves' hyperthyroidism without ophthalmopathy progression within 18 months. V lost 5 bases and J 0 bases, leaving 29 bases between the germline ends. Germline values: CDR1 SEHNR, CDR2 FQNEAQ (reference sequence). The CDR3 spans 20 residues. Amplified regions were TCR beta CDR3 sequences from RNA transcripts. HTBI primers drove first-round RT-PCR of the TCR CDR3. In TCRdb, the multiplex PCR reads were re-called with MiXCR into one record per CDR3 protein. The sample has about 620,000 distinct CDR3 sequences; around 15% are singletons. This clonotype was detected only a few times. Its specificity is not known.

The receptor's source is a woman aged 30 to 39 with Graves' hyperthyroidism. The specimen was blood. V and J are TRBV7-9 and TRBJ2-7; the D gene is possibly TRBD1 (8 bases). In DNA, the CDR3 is TGTGCCAGCAGCCACGGGACAGGAGAGAATAGCGGGCTTAGCTCCTACGAGCAGTACTTC. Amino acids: CASSHGTGENSGLSSYEQYF.